This TCR beta chain was identified in a study of T-cell memory formation after mild COVID-19. At the level of the study: Clusters of TCRs were largely donor specific.

One entry per CDR3 protein results from TCRdb running MiXCR on the 5' RACE reads. This table holds nearly 350,000 distinct CDR3 sequences, about an eighth found once. The TCR originated in a man younger than 30 who had mild COVID-19 (a few samples of this study predate the infection). Cell type and time point are not known. The source material was PBMCs or a T cell subset sorted from them (not recorded which).

The CDR3 sequence is CSVLLALNQPQHF. The CDR3 nucleotides read TGCAGCGTTCTCCTGGCCCTTAATCAGCCCCAGCATTTT. V usage is TRBV29-1 and J usage is TRBJ1-5; D gene unclear. V was cut by 5 bases and J by 4 bases, with 12 bases left in between. The V gene's germline CDR1 is SQVTM and CDR2 ANQGSEA. The CDR3 sequence is 13 residues long.